Listed below are T cell receptor beta chains from one sample, sequenced in a study of blood T cell repertoires in COVID-19. The assay was immunoSEQ multiplex PCR, and TCRdb's table has in-frame clones only and misses some. The data contain about 300,000 clones, approximately 90% of them seen just once; the ten biggest clones take up around 1.6%. Sequencing input: peripheral blood. Receptor source: a woman under 40 with COVID-19, enrolled during active disease. The CDR3 runs from the conserved cysteine through the conserved F or W. A D gene is named only where the DNA matches it firmly. Size is stated for part of the rows, as once, few or many counts, or as a class when the clone is expanded.

size	D	V	J	DNA	CDR3
once	TRBD2	TRBV3-1/TRBV3-2	TRBJ2-1	TGTGCCAGCAGCCAAGATATCTCTAGCGGGGCTCGGGAGCAGTTCTTC	CASSQDISSGAREQFF
-	-	TRBV7-9	TRBJ1-6	TGTGCCAGCAGCTTAGCGACAGCGTATAATTCACCCCTCCACTTT	CASSLATAYNSPLHF
-	-	TRBV7-3	TRBJ1-1	TGTGCCAGCAGCTTAACGGGGGGAAACACTGAGGCTTTCTTT	CASSLTGGNTEAFF
many	-	TRBV27	TRBJ1-5	TGTGCCAGCAGTTATTTAGTGGGGGGGGAGTGGCCCCAGCATTTT	CASSYLVGGEWPQHF
-	TRBD1	TRBV27	TRBJ1-4	TGTGCCAGCACCAAGACAGGGGGTAATGAAAAACTGTTTTTT	CASTKTGGNEKLFF
-	-	TRBV5-4	TRBJ1-1	TGTGCCAGCAGCTTTCAGGGTGGGACTGAAGCTTTCTTT	CASSFQGGTEAFF
-	-	TRBV7-7	TRBJ2-2	TGTGCTAGCAGCTTGCAGGGGTCGGGCACCGGGGAGCTGTTTTTT	CASSLQGSGTGELFF
-	-	TRBV29-1	TRBJ1-2	TGCAGCGTTGATTCGGGGGGTAAAGGCTACACCTTC	CSVDSGGKGYTF
-	-	TRBV11-3	TRBJ2-7	TGTGCCAGCAGCTTGCACACCACCTACGAGCAGTACTTC	CASSLHTTYEQYF
-	-	TRBV27	TRBJ2-7	TGTGCCAGCAGTTCTTACGGCGAGCAGTACTTC	CASSSYGEQYF
-	-	TRBV11-2	TRBJ2-1	TGTGCCAGCAGCTTTAGACAAAAGTCCTACAATGAGCAGTTCTTC	CASSFRQKSYNEQFF
-	-	TRBV5-4	TRBJ1-2	TGTGCCAGCAGCTCACACATCCCCGGGCGGGCTGCTAGGGATGGCTACACCTTC	CASSSHIPGRAARDGYTF
-	TRBD1	TRBV5-6	TRBJ1-5	TGTGCCAGCAGCCAGGGACAGGGAAGGGATCAGCCCCAGCATTTT	CASSQGQGRDQPQHF